This TCR beta chain was recovered during a study of cytomegalovirus exposure and HLA in healthy donors. On the study more broadly: From donors who were HLA-typed, an early data release held about 85 million unique TCRs. General study findings and limits: Per published accounts, TCR beta sequences correctly predicted the HLA-A and HLA-B alleles of most subjects. Later on, an analysis showed TCR association rates differing by HLA locus, with DRB1 the most and HLA-C the fewest.

Turning to this clone: Antigen: not known.

With 60 Vbeta and 13 Jbeta primers, the PCR was carried out. Profiling relied on immunoSEQ multiplex PCR, and the TCRdb table lists in-frame clones only, not all of them. The sample contains tens of thousands of clones, less than 80% of which appear only once. The length of the CDR3 is 14 residues. CDR1 is LNHDA and CDR2 is SQIVND in the germline V gene (reference sequence). V lost 5 bases and J 2 bases, leaving 12 bases between the germline ends. This receptor was identified in a woman in her thirties or forties in good health and CMV-seropositive. The gene calls are TRBV19 and TRBJ1-1; D uncertain. Material: PBMCs. Here the CDR3 DNA reads TGTGCCAGTAGTGGCTGGAGCCGAAACACTGAAGCTTTCTTT. The encoded protein is CASSGWSRNTEAFF.